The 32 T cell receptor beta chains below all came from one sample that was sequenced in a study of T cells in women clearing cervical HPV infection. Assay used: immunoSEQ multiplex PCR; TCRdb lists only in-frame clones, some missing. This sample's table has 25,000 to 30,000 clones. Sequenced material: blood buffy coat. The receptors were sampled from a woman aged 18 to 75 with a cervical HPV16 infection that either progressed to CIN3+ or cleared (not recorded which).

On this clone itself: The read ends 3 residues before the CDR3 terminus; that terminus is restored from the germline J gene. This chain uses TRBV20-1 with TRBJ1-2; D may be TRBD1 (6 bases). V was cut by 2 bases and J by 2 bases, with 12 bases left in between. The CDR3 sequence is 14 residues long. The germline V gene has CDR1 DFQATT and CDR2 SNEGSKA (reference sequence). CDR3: CSARMVGQNYGYTF. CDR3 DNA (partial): TGCAGTGCTAGAATGGTTGGACAGAACTATGGC.

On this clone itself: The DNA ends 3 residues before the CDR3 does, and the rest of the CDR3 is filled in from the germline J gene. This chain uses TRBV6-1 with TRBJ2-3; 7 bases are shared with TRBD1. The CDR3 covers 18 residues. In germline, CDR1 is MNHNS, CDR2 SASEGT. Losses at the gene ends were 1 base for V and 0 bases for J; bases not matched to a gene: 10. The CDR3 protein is CASSEGVGATGSTDTQYF. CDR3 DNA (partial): TGTGCCAGCAGTGAAGGAGTGGGGGCGACAGGGAGCACAGATACG.

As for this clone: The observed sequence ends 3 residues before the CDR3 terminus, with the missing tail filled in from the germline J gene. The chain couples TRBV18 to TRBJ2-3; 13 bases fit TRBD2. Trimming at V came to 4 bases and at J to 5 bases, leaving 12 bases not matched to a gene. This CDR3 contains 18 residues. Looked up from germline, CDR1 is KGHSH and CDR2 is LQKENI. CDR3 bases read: TGTGCCAGCTCACAAACCGGGACTAGCGGGGATCTGAGAGATACG. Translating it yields CASSQTGTSGDLRDT. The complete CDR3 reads CASSQTGTSGDLRDTQYF. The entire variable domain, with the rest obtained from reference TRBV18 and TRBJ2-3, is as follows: NAGVMQNPRHLVRRRGQEARLRCSPMKGHSHVYWYRQLPEEGLKFMVYLQKENIIDESGMPKERFSAEFPKEGPSILRIQQVVRGDSAAYFCASSQTGTSGDLRDTQYFGPGTRLTVL.

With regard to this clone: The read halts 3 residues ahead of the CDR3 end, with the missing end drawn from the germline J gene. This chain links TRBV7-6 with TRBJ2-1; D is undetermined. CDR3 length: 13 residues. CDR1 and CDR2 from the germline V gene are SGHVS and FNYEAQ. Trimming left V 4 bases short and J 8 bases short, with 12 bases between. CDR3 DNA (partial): TGTGCCAGCAGCTCCCACTTAAATGATGAG. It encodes CASSSHLNDE. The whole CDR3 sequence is CASSSHLNDEQFF.

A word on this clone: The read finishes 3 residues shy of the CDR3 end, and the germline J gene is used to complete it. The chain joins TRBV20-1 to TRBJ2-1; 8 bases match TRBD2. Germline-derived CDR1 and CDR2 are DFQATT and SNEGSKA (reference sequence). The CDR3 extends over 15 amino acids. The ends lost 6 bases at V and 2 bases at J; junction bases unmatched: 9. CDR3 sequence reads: CSATPGGSTYNEQFF. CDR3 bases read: TGCAGTGCCACCCCGGGGGGGAGTACCTACAATGAG.

Incomplete CDR3 DNA: TGTGCCAGCAGTGACACAGCGGGAGGCACAGATACG. This translates into CASSDTAGGTDT. The full CDR3 protein is CASSDTAGGTDTQYF. The chain employs TRBV6-4 and TRBJ2-3, with 8 nucleotides matching TRBD2. Read data end 3 residues before the CDR3 end; the end is taken from the germline J gene. V was clipped by 2 bases and J by 1 base; unmatched bases: 2. The germline V gene encodes CDR1 MRHNA and CDR2 SNTAGT. This CDR3 is built from 15 residues.

Partial CDR3 DNA: TGCGCCAGCAGCGTTACTAGCGGGGGCCACAATGAG. Translating it yields CASSVTSGGHNE. The full-length CDR3 reads as CASSVTSGGHNEQFF. This rearrangement joins TRBV5-1 to TRBJ2-1, with TRBD2 identical over 11 bases. The read is 3 residues too short to cover the CDR3 end, so that end is filled in from the germline J gene. Germline assignment: CDR1 SGHRS and CDR2 YFSETQ. The trim removed 4 bases at V and 5 bases at J, leaving 5 bases unmatched. The CDR3 extends over 15 amino acids.

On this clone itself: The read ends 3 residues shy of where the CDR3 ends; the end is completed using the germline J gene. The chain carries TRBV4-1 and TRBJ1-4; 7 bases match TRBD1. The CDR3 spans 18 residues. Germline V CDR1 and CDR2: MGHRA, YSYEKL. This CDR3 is CASKQLFLHRGDNDELFF. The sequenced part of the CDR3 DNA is TGCGCCAGCAAACAATTATTCCTCCACAGGGGCGATAATGATGAA.

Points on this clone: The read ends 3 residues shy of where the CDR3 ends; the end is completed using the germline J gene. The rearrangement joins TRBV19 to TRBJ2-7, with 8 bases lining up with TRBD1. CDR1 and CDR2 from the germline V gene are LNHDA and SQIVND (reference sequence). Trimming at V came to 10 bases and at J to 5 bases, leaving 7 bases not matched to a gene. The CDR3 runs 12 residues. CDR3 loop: CATRTGRNEQYF. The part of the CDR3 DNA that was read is TGTGCCACCAGGACAGGGCGCAACGAG. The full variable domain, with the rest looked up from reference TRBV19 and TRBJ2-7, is DGGITQSPKYLFRKEGQNVTLSCEQNLNHDAMYWYRQDPGQGLRLIYYSQIVNDFQKGDIAEGYSVSREKKESFPLTVTSAQKNPTAFYLCATRTGRNEQYFGPGTRLTVT.

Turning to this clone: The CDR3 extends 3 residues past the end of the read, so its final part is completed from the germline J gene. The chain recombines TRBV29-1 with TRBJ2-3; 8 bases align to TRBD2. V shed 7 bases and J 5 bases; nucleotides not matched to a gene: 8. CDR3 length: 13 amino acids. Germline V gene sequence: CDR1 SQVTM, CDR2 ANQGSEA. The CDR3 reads CSAGGGGVDTQYF. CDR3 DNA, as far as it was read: TGCAGCGCCGGGGGGGGAGGAGTAGATACG.

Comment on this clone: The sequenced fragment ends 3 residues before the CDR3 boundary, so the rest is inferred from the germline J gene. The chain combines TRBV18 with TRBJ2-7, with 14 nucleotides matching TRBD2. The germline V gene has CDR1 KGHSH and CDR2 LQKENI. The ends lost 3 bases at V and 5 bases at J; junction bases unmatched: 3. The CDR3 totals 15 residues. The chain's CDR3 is CASSPRGLAGDEQYF. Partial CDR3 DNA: TGTGCCAGCTCACCGCGGGGACTAGCGGGAGACGAG. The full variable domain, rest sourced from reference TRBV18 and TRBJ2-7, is NAGVMQNPRHLVRRRGQEARLRCSPMKGHSHVYWYRQLPEEGLKFMVYLQKENIIDESGMPKERFSAEFPKEGPSILRIQQVVRGDSAAYFCASSPRGLAGDEQYFGPGTRLTVT.

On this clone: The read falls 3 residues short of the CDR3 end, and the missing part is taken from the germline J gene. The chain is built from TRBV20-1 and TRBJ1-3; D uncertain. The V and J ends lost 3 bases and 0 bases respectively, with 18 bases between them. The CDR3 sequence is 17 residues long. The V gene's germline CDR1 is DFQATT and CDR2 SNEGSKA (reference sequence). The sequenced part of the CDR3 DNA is TGCAGTGCTAGTCTGTTAGAGAGTCTGAGCTCTGGAAACACC. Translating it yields CSASLLESLSSGNT. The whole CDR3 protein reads CSASLLESLSSGNTIYF.

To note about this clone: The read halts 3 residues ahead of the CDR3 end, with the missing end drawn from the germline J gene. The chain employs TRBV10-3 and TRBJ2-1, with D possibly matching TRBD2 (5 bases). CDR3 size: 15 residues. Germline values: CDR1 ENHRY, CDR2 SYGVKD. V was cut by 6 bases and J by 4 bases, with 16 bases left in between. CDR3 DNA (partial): TGTGCCATCAGGGACTCAAGCAGCGTTTACAATGAG. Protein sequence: CAIRDSSSVYNE. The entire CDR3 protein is CAIRDSSSVYNEQFF.

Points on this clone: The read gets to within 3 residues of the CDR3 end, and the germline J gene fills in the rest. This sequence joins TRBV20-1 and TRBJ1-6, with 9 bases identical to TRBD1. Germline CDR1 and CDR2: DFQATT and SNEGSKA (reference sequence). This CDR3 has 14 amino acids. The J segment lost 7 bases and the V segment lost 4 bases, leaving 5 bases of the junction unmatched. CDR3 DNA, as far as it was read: TGCAGTGCTACACAGGGGGCGGGAAATTCACCC. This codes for CSATQGAGNSP. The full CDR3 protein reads CSATQGAGNSPLHF.

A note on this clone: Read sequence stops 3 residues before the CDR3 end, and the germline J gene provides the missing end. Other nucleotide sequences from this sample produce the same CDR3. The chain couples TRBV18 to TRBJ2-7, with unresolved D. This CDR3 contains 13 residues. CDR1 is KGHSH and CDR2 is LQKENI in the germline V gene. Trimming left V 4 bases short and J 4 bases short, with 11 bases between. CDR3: CASSLASAYEQYF. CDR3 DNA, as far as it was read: TGTGCCAGCTCACTAGCTTCGGCTTACGAG.

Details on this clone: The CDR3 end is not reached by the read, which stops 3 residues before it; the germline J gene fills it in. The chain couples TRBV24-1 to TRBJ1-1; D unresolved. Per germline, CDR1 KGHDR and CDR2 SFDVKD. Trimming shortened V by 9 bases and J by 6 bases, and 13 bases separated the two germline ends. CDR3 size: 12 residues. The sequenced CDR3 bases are TGTGCCACCGGGTCGGGGTTGGCTGAA. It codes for CATGSGLAE. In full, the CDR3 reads CATGSGLAEAFF.

Here the CDR3 reads CSAREDDRGTQETQYF. Partial CDR3 DNA: TGCAGTGCTAGAGAGGATGACAGGGGGACCCAAGAGACC. V is TRBV20-1 and J is TRBJ2-5; TRBD1 matches at 9 bases. The sequenced fragment ends 3 residues before the CDR3 boundary, so the rest is inferred from the germline J gene. The CDR3 extends over 16 amino acids. In germline, CDR1 is DFQATT, CDR2 SNEGSKA (reference sequence). V shed 0 bases, J shed 1 base, and the junction held 6 bases outside the gene matches.

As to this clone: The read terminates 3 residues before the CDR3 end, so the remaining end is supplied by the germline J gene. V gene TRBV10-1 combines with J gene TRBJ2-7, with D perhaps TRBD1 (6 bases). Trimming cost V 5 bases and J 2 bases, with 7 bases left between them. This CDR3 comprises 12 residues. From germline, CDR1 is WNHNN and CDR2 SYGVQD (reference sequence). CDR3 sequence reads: CASSRDTYEQYF. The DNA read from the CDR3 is TGCGCCAGCAGTAGGGACACCTACGAG.

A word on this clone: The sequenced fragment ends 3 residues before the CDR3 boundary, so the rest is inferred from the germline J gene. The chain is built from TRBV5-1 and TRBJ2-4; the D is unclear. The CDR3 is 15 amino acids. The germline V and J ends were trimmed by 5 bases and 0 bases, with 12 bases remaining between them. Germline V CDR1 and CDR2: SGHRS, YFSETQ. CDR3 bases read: TGCGCCAGCAGACAGAACGCGCTAGCCAAAAACATT. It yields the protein CASRQNALAKNI. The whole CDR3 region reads CASRQNALAKNIQYF.

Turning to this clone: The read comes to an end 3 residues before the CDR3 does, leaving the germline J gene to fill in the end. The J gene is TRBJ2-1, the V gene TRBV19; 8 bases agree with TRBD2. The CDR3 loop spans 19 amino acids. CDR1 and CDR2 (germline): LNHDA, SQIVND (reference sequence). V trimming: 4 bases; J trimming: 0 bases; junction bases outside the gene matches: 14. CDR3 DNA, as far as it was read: TGTGCCAGTAGTAATGTTCAAGCGGGGGAACCGAGCTCCTACAATGAG. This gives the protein CASSNVQAGEPSSYNE. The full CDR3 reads CASSNVQAGEPSSYNEQFF.

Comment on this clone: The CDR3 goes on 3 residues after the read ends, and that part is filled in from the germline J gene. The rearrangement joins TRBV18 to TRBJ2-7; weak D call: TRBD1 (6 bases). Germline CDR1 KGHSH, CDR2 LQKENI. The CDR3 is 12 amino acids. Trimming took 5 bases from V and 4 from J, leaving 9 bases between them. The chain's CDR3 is CASSNTGYEQYF. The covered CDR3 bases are TGTGCCAGCTCAAACACAGGGTACGAG.

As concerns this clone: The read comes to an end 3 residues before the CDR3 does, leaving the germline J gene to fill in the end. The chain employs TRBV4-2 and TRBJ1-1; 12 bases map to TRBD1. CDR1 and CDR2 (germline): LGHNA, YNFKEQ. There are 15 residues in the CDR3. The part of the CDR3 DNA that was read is TGTGCCAGCAGCCAAGGCGGGACAGGGGGCGAGGGA. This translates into CASSQGGTGGEG. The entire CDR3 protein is CASSQGGTGGEGAFF.

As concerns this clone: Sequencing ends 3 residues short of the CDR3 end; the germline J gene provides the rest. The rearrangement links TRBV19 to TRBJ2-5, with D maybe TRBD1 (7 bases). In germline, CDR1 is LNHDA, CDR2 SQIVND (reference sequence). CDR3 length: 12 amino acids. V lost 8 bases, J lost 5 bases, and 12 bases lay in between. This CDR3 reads CASSQGRETQYF. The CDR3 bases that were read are TGTGCCAGTTCACAGGGGAGGGAGACC. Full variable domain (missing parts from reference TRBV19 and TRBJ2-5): DGGITQSPKYLFRKEGQNVTLSCEQNLNHDAMYWYRQDPGQGLRLIYYSQIVNDFQKGDIAEGYSVSREKKESFPLTVTSAQKNPTAFYLCASSQGRETQYFGPGTRLLVL.

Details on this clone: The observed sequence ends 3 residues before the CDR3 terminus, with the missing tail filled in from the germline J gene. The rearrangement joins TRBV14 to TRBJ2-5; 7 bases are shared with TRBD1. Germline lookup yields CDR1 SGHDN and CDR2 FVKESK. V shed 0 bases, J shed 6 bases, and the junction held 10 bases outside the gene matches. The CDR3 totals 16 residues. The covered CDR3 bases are TGTGCCAGCAGCCAAGAAGACGTACAGGGGCAAAAGACC. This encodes CASSQEDVQGQKT. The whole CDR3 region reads CASSQEDVQGQKTQYF.

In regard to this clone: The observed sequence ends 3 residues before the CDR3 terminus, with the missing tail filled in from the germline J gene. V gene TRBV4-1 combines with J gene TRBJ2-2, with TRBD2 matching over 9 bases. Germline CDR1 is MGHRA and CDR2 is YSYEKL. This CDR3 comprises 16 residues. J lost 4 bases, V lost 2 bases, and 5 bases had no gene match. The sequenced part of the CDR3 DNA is TGCGCCAGCAGCCAAACAGCGGGGGGCCTCACCGGGGAG. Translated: CASSQTAGGLTGE. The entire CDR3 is CASSQTAGGLTGELFF.

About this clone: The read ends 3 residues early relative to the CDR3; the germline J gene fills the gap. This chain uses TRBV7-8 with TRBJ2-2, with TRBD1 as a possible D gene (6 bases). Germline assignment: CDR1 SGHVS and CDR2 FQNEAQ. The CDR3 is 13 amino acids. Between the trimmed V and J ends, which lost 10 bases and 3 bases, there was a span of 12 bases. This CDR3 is CATKQGDTGELFF. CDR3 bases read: TGTGCCACGAAACAGGGCGACACCGGGGAG. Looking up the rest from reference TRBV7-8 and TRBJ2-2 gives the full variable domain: GAGVSQSPRYKVAKRGQDVALRCDPISGHVSLFWYQQALGQGPEFLTYFQNEAQLDKSGLPSDRFFAERPEGSVSTLKIQRTQQEDSAVYLCATKQGDTGELFFGEGSRLTVL.

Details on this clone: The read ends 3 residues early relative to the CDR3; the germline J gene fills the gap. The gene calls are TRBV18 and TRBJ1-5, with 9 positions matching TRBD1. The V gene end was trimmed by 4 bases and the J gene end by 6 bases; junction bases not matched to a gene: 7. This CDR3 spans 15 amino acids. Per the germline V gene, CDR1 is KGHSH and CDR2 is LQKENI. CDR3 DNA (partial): TGTGCCAGCTCACAAGGGACAGGGTCTGCTCAGCCC. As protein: CASSQGTGSAQP. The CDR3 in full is CASSQGTGSAQPQHF.

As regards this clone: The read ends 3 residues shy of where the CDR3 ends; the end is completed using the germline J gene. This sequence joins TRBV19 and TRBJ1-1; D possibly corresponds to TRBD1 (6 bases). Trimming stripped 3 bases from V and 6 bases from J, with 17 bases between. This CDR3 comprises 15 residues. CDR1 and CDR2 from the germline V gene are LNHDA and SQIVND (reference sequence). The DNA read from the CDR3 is TGTGCCAGTAGTATCCAACAGGGCCGAGAGTCTGAA. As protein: CASSIQQGRESE. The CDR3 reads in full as CASSIQQGRESEAFF.

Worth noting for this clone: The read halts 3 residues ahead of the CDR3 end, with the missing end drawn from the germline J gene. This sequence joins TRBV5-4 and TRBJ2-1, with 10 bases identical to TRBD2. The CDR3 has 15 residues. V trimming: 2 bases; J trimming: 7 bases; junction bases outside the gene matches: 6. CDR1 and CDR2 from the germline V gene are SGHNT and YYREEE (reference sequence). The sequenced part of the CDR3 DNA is TGTGCCAGCAGCTTCAAAGCGGGGGGGTTTAATGAG. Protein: CASSFKAGGFNE. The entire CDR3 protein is CASSFKAGGFNEQFF.

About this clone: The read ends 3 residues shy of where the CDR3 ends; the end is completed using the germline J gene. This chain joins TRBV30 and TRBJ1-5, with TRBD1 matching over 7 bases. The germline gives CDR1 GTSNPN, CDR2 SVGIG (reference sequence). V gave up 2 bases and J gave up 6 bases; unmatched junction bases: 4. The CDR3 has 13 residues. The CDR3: CAWSRQGVQPQHF. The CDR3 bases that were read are TGTGCCTGGAGTCGACAGGGTGTTCAGCCC.

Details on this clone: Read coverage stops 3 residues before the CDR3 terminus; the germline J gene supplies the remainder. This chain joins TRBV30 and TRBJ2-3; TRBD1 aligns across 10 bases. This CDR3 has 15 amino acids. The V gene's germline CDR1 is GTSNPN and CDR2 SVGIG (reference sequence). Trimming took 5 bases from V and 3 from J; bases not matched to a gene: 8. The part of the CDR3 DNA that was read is TGTGCCTGGGCCCCCGGACAGGGGGAAACAGATACG. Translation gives CAWAPGQGETDT. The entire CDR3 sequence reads CAWAPGQGETDTQYF.

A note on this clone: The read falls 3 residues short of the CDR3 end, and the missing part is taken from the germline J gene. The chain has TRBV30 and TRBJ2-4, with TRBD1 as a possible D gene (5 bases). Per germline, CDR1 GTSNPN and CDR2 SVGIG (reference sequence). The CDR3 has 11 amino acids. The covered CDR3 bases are TGTGCCTGGAACAGGAACTATGGT. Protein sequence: CAWNRNYG. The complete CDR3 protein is CAWNRNYGQYF.